This T cell receptor (beta chain) was sequenced for a study of shared clonotypes between healthy human individuals. The protocol was immunoSEQ multiplex PCR, while the TCRdb copy is restricted to in-frame clones and leaves out a portion. The sample has about 1.5 million clones, 95% to 99% seen once; the top ten hold 0.4% to 0.45%. Germline V CDR1 and CDR2: LNHDA, SQIVND (reference sequence). The CDR3 consists of 14 residues. V was pared by 3 bases and J by 5 bases, with 14 bases between. The chain employs TRBV19 and TRBJ2-7, with a possible D match to TRBD1 (6 bases). The sample comprised naive CD4+ T cells sorted from blood. Subset denoted: CD45RA+ positively selected. The clonotype comes from a man aged 25-40 years in good health. The CDR3: CASSMETGTHEQYF. The DNA of the CDR3 is TGTGCCAGTAGTATGGAGACAGGAACCCACGAGCAGTACTTC.